Listed below are T cell receptor beta chains from one sample, sequenced in a study of CXCR3-negative and CXCR3-positive naive CD8 T cells. TCRdb derives one entry per CDR3 protein from the 5' RACE reads, leaving out DNA. Its clone listing holds some 130,000 distinct CDR3 sequences. The sequenced sample was naive CXCR3+ CD8+ T cells from blood. These receptors all come from a human donor in good health. Some clones in this sample may be carry-over from other donors' samples. The CDR3 runs from the conserved cysteine through the conserved F or W. Each record gives: V gene, J gene, CDR3 protein.

TRBV6-5	TRBJ1-1	CASSSATQNTEAFF
TRBV5-1	TRBJ2-7	CASSRVRTGTGEQYF
TRBV27	TRBJ1-2	CASSPTGFGYGYTF
TRBV12-3/TRBV12-4	TRBJ2-5	CASSLTPGLEETQYF
TRBV4-3	TRBJ2-5	CASSQDRRWETQYF
TRBV4-1	TRBJ2-7	CASSQETGGPYEQYF
TRBV29-1	TRBJ2-7	CSVEGEMGLAGGYEQYF
TRBV4-3	TRBJ1-1	CASSQAATGRIREAFF
TRBV29-1	TRBJ2-3	CSVDVAGDTDTQYF
TRBV29-1	TRBJ2-1	CSVPRGPGAAEQFF
TRBV7-2	TRBJ2-1	CASSSGGDEQFF
TRBV7-9	TRBJ2-7	CASSPARGRETAGVYEQYF
TRBV7-9	TRBJ2-5	CASSPPGGGETQYF
TRBV7-9	TRBJ2-7	CASSSGPADEQYF
TRBV25-1	TRBJ2-2	CASSVRTSPTGELFF
TRBV7-6	TRBJ2-5	CASSPWDRELQETQYF
TRBV7-3	TRBJ2-1	CASSLSGVSSYNEQFF
TRBV10-3	TRBJ1-1	CAISESGPGGAFF
TRBV27	TRBJ2-7	CASVALGGTYEQYF
TRBV6-5	TRBJ1-3	CASSFSDAGNTIYF
TRBV29-1	TRBJ1-1	CSVEEGARTEAFF
TRBV18	TRBJ1-5	CASSLPSNQPQHF
TRBV7-9	TRBJ1-1	CASSSPGQGNRMNTEAFF
TRBV12-3/TRBV12-4	TRBJ2-3	CASSFGDWGTDTQYF
TRBV7-9	TRBJ2-3	CASSFRQGAFTDTQYF
TRBV11-2	TRBJ2-7	CASSFNDRGFDEQYF
TRBV6-2/TRBV6-3	TRBJ2-1	CASSEGIWNEQFF
TRBV7-7	TRBJ2-7	CASSSGQDYEQYF
TRBV4-1	TRBJ2-7	CASSQSPGASYEQYF
TRBV7-8	TRBJ1-4	CASSGGQGHEKLFF
TRBV29-1	TRBJ2-7	CSAARTGTDEQYF
TRBV10-2	TRBJ1-2	CASSEFQGGGAYGYTF
TRBV9	TRBJ2-1	CASSEQGFGGDEQFF
TRBV7-9	TRBJ2-2	CASSPSGIATGELFF
TRBV10-3	TRBJ2-1	CAISESQITYSGYNEQFF
TRBV9	TRBJ2-2	CASSLLEGTGELFF
TRBV7-9	TRBJ2-2	CASSSSRQNTGELFF
TRBV29-1	TRBJ2-7	CSVGTAEPYEQYF
TRBV6-5	TRBJ2-5	CASSPLRDRGETQYF
TRBV29-1	TRBJ2-1	CSAEAEPGYNEQFF
TRBV10-3	TRBJ2-7	CAISGDGKSYEQYF
TRBV5-6	TRBJ1-4	CASSLDGVNEKLFF
TRBV27	TRBJ2-7	CASSLRDREYEQYF
TRBV24-1	TRBJ2-3	CATSDQDRNTDTQYF
TRBV20-1	TRBJ1-1	CSAMGFGMNTEAFF
TRBV13	TRBJ2-7	CASSRTGDDEQYF